A single sample is the source of the 25 T cell receptor beta chains below, sequenced in a study of long-term antiretroviral therapy in people with HIV. Running of the v3.0 immunoSEQ assay took place at survey level. Assay: immunoSEQ multiplex PCR; the TCRdb copy retains only in-frame clones and omits some. The data contain 20,000 to 25,000 clones, roughly 80% of them seen just once; the ten biggest clones take up approximately 5%. Sequenced material: unsorted PBMCs, taken 0.3 years after starting antiretroviral therapy. Receptor source: a man in his forties or fifties with HIV.

The CDR3 sequence: CAWTQGASNQPQHF. For the CDR3, the DNA is TGTGCCTGGACGCAGGGGGCAAGCAATCAGCCCCAGCATTTT. The J gene is TRBJ1-5, the V gene TRBV30; the match to TRBD1 covers 8 bases. J lost 1 base, V lost 4 bases, and 3 bases had no gene match. CDR1 is GTSNPN, CDR2 SVGIG, per germline (reference sequence). This CDR3 region has 14 residues. The full variable domain, in which reference TRBV30 and TRBJ1-5 provide the parts outside the CDR3, is SQTIHQWPATLVQPVGSPLSLECTVEGTSNPNLYWYRQAAGRGLQLLFYSVGIGQISSEVPQNLSASRPQDRQFILSSKKLLLSDSGFYLCAWTQGASNQPQHFGDGTRLSIL.

V usage is TRBV9 and J usage is TRBJ2-1; 9 bases align to TRBD2. V dropped 3 bases and J dropped 3; count of bases not matched to a gene: 4. Germline assignment: CDR1 SGDLS and CDR2 YYNGEE. The CDR3 extends over 15 amino acids. CDR3 nucleotide sequence: TGTGCCAGCAGCGCAGTAGCGGGAGACTACAATGAGCAGTTCTTC. Encoded protein: CASSAVAGDYNEQFF.

This chain connects TRBV7-9 to TRBJ2-7; perhaps TRBD1 as D (5 bases). Germline V lookup: CDR1 SEHNR, CDR2 FQNEAQ (reference sequence). Trimming took 2 bases from V and 0 from J, leaving 5 bases between them. CDR3 length equals 13 residues. The CDR3: CASSLRGSYEQYF. CDR3 in DNA: TGTGCCAGCAGCTTAAGGGGCTCCTACGAGCAGTACTTC.

This rearrangement joins TRBV5-6 to TRBJ1-2; a possible D gene is TRBD1 (5 bases). V was shortened by 5 bases and J by 2 bases, with 22 bases between the two germline ends. Per the germline V gene, CDR1 is SGHDT and CDR2 is YYEEEE. The CDR3 consists of 17 residues. In DNA, the CDR3 is TGTGCCAGCAGTCAAACTATATTGTCGGGACCCAACTATGGCTACACCTTC. Amino acid sequence: CASSQTILSGPNYGYTF.

The CDR3 loop reads CASSETGNYGYTF. The CDR3 bases are TGTGCCAGCAGTGAAACAGGGAACTATGGCTACACCTTC. The V and J genes are TRBV6-1 and TRBJ1-2, with TRBD1 as a possible D gene (6 bases). The germline gives CDR1 MNHNS, CDR2 SASEGT. This CDR3 is built from 13 residues. V lost 2 bases and J 2 bases, leaving 6 bases between the germline ends.

This chain uses TRBV4-3 with TRBJ2-5; a possible D gene is TRBD1 (5 bases). CDR1 and CDR2 (germline): LGHNA, YSLEER. V lost 4 bases and J 5 bases, leaving 14 bases between the germline ends. The CDR3 covers 14 residues. The CDR3 loop is CASSRRARAETQYF. CDR3 bases: TGCGCCAGCAGCCGACGGGCCAGGGCGGAGACCCAGTACTTC.

The CDR3 sequence: CASSPDWFENEQYF. DNA of the CDR3: TGCGCCAGCAGCCCAGACTGGTTTGAGAACGAGCAGTACTTC. The rearrangement uses TRBV5-1 and TRBJ2-7; D not resolved. Between the trimmed V and J ends, which lost 4 bases and 5 bases, there was a span of 16 bases. Germline lookup yields CDR1 SGHRS and CDR2 YFSETQ. CDR3 length: 14 amino acids.

This chain's CDR3 is CASSHRDRSNQPQHF. CDR3 nucleotide sequence: TGCGCCAGCAGCCACAGGGACAGGTCCAATCAGCCCCAGCATTTT. V and J are TRBV4-1 and TRBJ1-5; TRBD1 aligns across 8 bases. The ends lost 3 bases at V and 3 bases at J; junction bases unmatched: 4. The CDR3 extends over 15 amino acids. Germline values: CDR1 MGHRA, CDR2 YSYEKL.

V and J are TRBV2 and TRBJ1-1; D is uncertain. The CDR3 contains 10 residues. Germline-derived CDR1 and CDR2 are SNHLY and FYNNEI. Trimming took 6 bases from V and 8 from J, leaving 7 bases between them. The CDR3 DNA reads as TGTGCCAGCAGGTTGTGGGAAGCTTTCTTT. This translates into CASRLWEAFF.

The chain carries TRBV7-8 and TRBJ1-1; D remains unclear. Germline V lookup: CDR1 SGHVS, CDR2 FQNEAQ. The CDR3 is 16 amino acids. V shed 2 bases and J shed 0 bases, with 13 bases lying between them. The CDR3 region is CASSLKELLLNTEAFF. In DNA form, the CDR3 reads TGTGCCAGCAGCTTAAAAGAGCTTCTGCTGAACACTGAAGCTTTCTTT. The whole variable domain, filled in from reference TRBV7-8 and TRBJ1-1, reads GAGVSQSPRYKVAKRGQDVALRCDPISGHVSLFWYQQALGQGPEFLTYFQNEAQLDKSGLPSDRFFAERPEGSVSTLKIQRTQQEDSAVYLCASSLKELLLNTEAFFGQGTRLTVV.

This clone counts as medium-sized. The gene calls are TRBV5-1 and TRBJ1-6, with 8 bases aligning to TRBD1. After removal of 4 bases from V and 9 bases from J, the junction contained 6 bases not matched to a gene. CDR1 and CDR2 (germline): SGHRS, YFSETQ. The CDR3 contains 14 residues. The DNA for the CDR3 is TGCGCCAGCAGCCATGACAGGGGAAGTTCACCCCTCCACTTT. Its translation is CASSHDRGSSPLHF.

This rearrangement joins TRBV9 to TRBJ2-7; 7 positions match TRBD1. V was pared by 0 bases and J by 2 bases, with 11 bases of the junction left unmatched. The CDR3 consists of 17 residues. Germline CDR1 and CDR2: SGDLS and YYNGEE. The CDR3 coding sequence is TGTGCCAGCAGCGTAGGACCCACAGGGGATCTTCCCTACGAGCAGTACTTC. This sequence encodes CASSVGPTGDLPYEQYF.

This clone was observed a few times. V gene TRBV4-1 combines with J gene TRBJ1-5, with unresolved D. Germline loops: CDR1 MGHRA, CDR2 YSYEKL. Trimming cost V 4 bases and J 8 bases, with 12 bases left between them. The CDR3 sequence is 13 residues long. The CDR3 sequence: CASSREGLEPQHF. The CDR3 nucleotides read TGCGCCAGCAGCCGGGAAGGGTTGGAGCCCCAGCATTTT.

CDR3 DNA sequence: TGTGCCATCAGTGATCGGACGAAGGGCGAGCAGTACTTC. Translating gives CAISDRTKGEQYF. V is TRBV10-3 and J is TRBJ2-7; D uncertain. The CDR3 extends over 13 amino acids. V was clipped by 3 bases and J by 6 bases, with 12 bases between them. CDR1 and CDR2 (germline): ENHRY, SYGVKD.

This sequence joins TRBV10-2 and TRBJ2-3; D is ambiguous. The V gene's germline CDR1 is WSHSY and CDR2 SAAADI. The CDR3 covers 19 residues. The V gene lost 0 bases and the J gene lost 0 bases, with 19 bases spanning the gap. CDR3 in amino acids: CASSESRDGLRPSTDTQYF. The CDR3 DNA reads as TGCGCCAGCAGTGAGTCGAGAGACGGATTGAGACCTAGCACAGATACGCAGTATTTT.

The gene calls are TRBV4-3 and TRBJ1-1, with D possibly TRBD1 on 6 matching bases. The germline V gene has CDR1 LGHNA and CDR2 YSLEER. V lost 3 bases and J lost 8, with 25 bases in between. The CDR3 length is 17 residues. The CDR3, as DNA: TGCGCCAGCAGCCATCCCTTCGCCGGGACATCTTCCGGGGAAGCTTTCTTT. Its protein product is CASSHPFAGTSSGEAFF.

The genes are TRBV19 and TRBJ2-1, with 9 positions matching TRBD2. CDR1 LNHDA and CDR2 SQIVND come from the germline V gene (reference sequence). Trimming cost V 5 bases and J 4 bases; bases outside gene matches: 6. This CDR3 has 15 amino acids. This CDR3 reads CASSLSAGGYNEQFF. In DNA form, the CDR3 reads TGTGCCAGTAGTCTTTCGGCGGGAGGGTACAATGAGCAGTTCTTC.

V usage is TRBV28 and J usage is TRBJ2-3; the D gene could be TRBD1 or TRBD2 (5 bases each). Looked up from germline, CDR1 is MDHEN and CDR2 is SYDVKM. With 7 bases removed from V and 0 bases from J, the gap between germline ends came to 11 bases. The CDR3 has 14 residues. Here the CDR3 DNA reads TGTGCCAGCATCTACCGGGACAGCACAGATACGCAGTATTTT. The encoded protein is CASIYRDSTDTQYF.

This chain links TRBV19 with TRBJ1-3; 7 bases match TRBD1. The CDR3 sequence is 14 residues long. Trimming cost V 5 bases and J 7 bases; bases outside gene matches: 8. The germline V gene encodes CDR1 LNHDA and CDR2 SQIVND (reference sequence). The CDR3 here is CASSATGEGNTIYF. The CDR3 nucleotides are TGTGCCAGTAGTGCCACAGGGGAAGGTAACACCATATATTTT.

The chain uses TRBV5-6 and TRBJ2-4; D is unclear. Between the trimmed V and J ends, which lost 3 bases and 1 base, there was a span of 14 bases. The germline V gene has CDR1 SGHDT and CDR2 YYEEEE. This CDR3 contains 16 residues. The CDR3 sequence is CASSSRIIGAKNIQYF. The CDR3 DNA follows: TGTGCCAGCAGCTCACGAATAATTGGGGCCAAAAACATTCAGTACTTC.

The V call is TRBV28, the J call TRBJ1-5; tentative D call: TRBD1 (5 bases). Germline assignment: CDR1 MDHEN and CDR2 SYDVKM. This CDR3 is built from 15 residues. The V and J ends lost 2 bases and 4 bases respectively, with 12 bases between them. The chain's CDR3 is CASSLRGIGNQPQHF. CDR3 coding DNA: TGTGCCAGCAGTTTAAGGGGAATAGGGAATCAGCCCCAGCATTTT.

The chain uses TRBV19 and TRBJ1-4; no firm D call. Germline assignment: CDR1 LNHDA and CDR2 SQIVND (reference sequence). The CDR3 contains 13 residues. V was trimmed by 5 bases and J by 3 bases, leaving 7 bases between them. DNA for the CDR3: TGTGCCAGTAGTGAGCAGCCTAATGAAAAACTGTTTTTT. The encoded protein is CASSEQPNEKLFF.

The rearrangement uses TRBV6-5 and TRBJ2-4; TRBD2 aligns across 11 bases. With 0 bases clipped from V and 5 bases from J, the junction kept 0 bases outside the gene matches. Germline CDR1 is MNHEY and CDR2 is SVGAGI. The CDR3 has 15 residues. The CDR3 here is CASSYSTSGENIQYF. The DNA of the CDR3 is TGTGCCAGCAGTTACTCGACTAGCGGGGAAAACATTCAGTACTTC.

The V call is TRBV7-8, the J call TRBJ2-5, with 16 bases aligning to TRBD2. The V segment lost 4 bases and the J segment 0 bases; nucleotides outside the gene matches: 8. The CDR3 extends over 19 amino acids. Germline assignment: CDR1 SGHVS and CDR2 FQNEAQ. The CDR3 protein is CASSSSGLAGGLYQETQYF. CDR3 DNA: TGTGCCAGCAGCTCTTCGGGACTAGCGGGGGGGTTGTACCAAGAGACCCAGTACTTC.

The V gene is TRBV25-1, the J gene TRBJ1-5, with a possible D match to TRBD1 (5 bases). V was cut by 5 bases and J by 2 bases, with 13 bases left in between. CDR1 and CDR2 from the germline V gene are MGHDK and SYGVNS. This CDR3 spans 15 amino acids. The CDR3 region is CASSSGPFGNQPQHF. Here the CDR3 DNA reads TGTGCCAGCAGTTCAGGGCCTTTCGGCAATCAGCCCCAGCATTTT.